Each of the 22 T cell receptor beta chains below was sequenced from the same sample in a study of shared clonotypes between healthy human individuals. Only in-frame clones appear in the TCRdb table, and some are missing; sequencing was by immunoSEQ multiplex PCR. This table has 2 million to 3 million clones, 90% to 95% appearing once. The sequenced sample was naive CD4+ T cells from PBMCs. Documented subset: CD45RA+ positively selected. All receptors derive from a man between 18 and 35 years old in good health. Some clones in this sample may be carry-over from other donors' samples.

Points on this clone: The same CDR3 is also encoded by other DNA sequences in this sample. The V call is TRBV28, the J call TRBJ2-1; possible D gene TRBD2, 5 bases. The CDR3 covers 14 residues. V was clipped by 5 bases and J by 0 bases, with 8 bases between them. Germline values: CDR1 MDHEN, CDR2 SYDVKM. CDR3 amino acids: CASSLRGSYNEQFF. In DNA form, the CDR3 reads TGTGCCAGCAGTCTCCGGGGCTCCTACAATGAGCAGTTCTTC. Together with reference TRBV28 and TRBJ2-1, the CDR3 gives the full variable domain: DVKVTQSSRYLVKRTGEKVFLECVQDMDHENMFWYRQDPGLGLRLIYFSYDVKMKEKGDIPEGYSVSREKKERFSLILESASTNQTSMYLCASSLRGSYNEQFFGPGTRLTVL.

Details on this clone: This specimen includes other DNA sequences encoding the same CDR3. The rearrangement links TRBV19 to TRBJ2-7; possibly TRBD2 for D (6 bases). The CDR3 has 13 residues. From germline, CDR1 is LNHDA and CDR2 SQIVND (reference sequence). Deletions cut 3 bases from V and 1 base from J, with 7 bases between. CDR3 in DNA: TGTGCCAGTAGTATGCGGGGTTCCTACGAGCAGTACTTC. The encoded protein is CASSMRGSYEQYF.

The CDR3 DNA sequence: TGCGCCAGCAGTCAATCGAAGGGGTACAGCGTCTCTGAAGCTTTCTTT. It translates to CASSQSKGYSVSEAFF. J is TRBJ1-1 and V is TRBV23-1; maybe TRBD1 (5 bases). TRBV23-1 is noted as an ORF with a role that remains uncertain. V was pared by 0 bases and J by 6 bases, with 17 bases between. The CDR3 loop spans 16 amino acids.

CDR3 DNA sequence: TGTGCCAGCAGCTCTTGGGACAGGGGACGCTCTGGAAACACCATATATTTT. Its protein product is CASSSWDRGRSGNTIYF. V gene TRBV7-2 combines with J gene TRBJ1-3; 10 bases fit TRBD1. CDR3 length equals 17 residues. Trimming cost V 4 bases and J 0 bases; bases outside gene matches: 6. CDR1 and CDR2 from the germline V gene are SGHTA and FQGNSA.

This chain uses TRBV10-2 with TRBJ2-5, with D unclear. Germline CDR1 is WSHSY and CDR2 is SAAADI. V was shortened by 2 bases and J by 4 bases, with 8 bases between the two germline ends. The CDR3 consists of 13 residues. The CDR3 loop reads CASSEGRAETQYF. CDR3 in DNA: TGCGCCAGCAGTGAGGGTAGGGCAGAGACCCAGTACTTC.

The chain joins TRBV7-9 to TRBJ2-3; D possibly matches TRBD1 or TRBD2 (5 bases each). This CDR3 has 15 amino acids. Germline assignment: CDR1 SEHNR and CDR2 FQNEAQ (reference sequence). Trimming pared 5 bases from V and 2 bases from J, leaving 14 bases between. The CDR3 DNA follows: TGTGCCAGCAGCCCTTATGGGGGATACACAGATACGCAGTATTTT. This sequence encodes CASSPYGGYTDTQYF. Drawing the rest from reference TRBV7-9 and TRBJ2-3, the complete variable domain is DTGVSQNPRHKITKRGQNVTFRCDPISEHNRLYWYRQTLGQGPEFLTYFQNEAQLEKSRLLSDRFSAERPKGSFSTLEIQRTEQGDSAMYLCASSPYGGYTDTQYFGPGTRLTVL.

CDR3 nucleotide sequence: TGTGCCAGCAGCCAAAGACCAGGGTCCCATGAGCAGTTCTTC. Amino acid sequence: CASSQRPGSHEQFF. This sequence joins TRBV7-7 and TRBJ2-1, with a tentative D call TRBD1 (5 bases). Germline loops: CDR1 SSHAT, CDR2 FNYEAQ (reference sequence). Trimming cost V 5 bases and J 8 bases, with 16 bases left between them. This CDR3 is built from 14 residues.

The genes are TRBV2 and TRBJ1-1, with D perhaps TRBD1 (5 bases). V lost 7 bases to trimming and J lost 4 bases, with 13 bases between them. Germline V gene data show CDR1 as SNHLY and CDR2 as FYNNEI. The CDR3 is made up of 13 amino acids. In DNA form, the CDR3 reads TGTGCCAGCATGGGACCACTGGCCACTGAAGCTTTCTTT. Translated, it gives CASMGPLATEAFF.

This sequence joins TRBV18 and TRBJ2-1; D gene uncertain. The V end was cut by 8 bases, the J end by 9 bases, with 11 bases between. The CDR3 is 11 residues long. Germline CDR1 KGHSH, CDR2 LQKENI. The CDR3 spells CASAWASEQFF. CDR3 coding DNA: TGTGCCAGCGCCTGGGCTAGTGAGCAGTTCTTC.

The chain carries TRBV29-1 and TRBJ2-5; 10 bases agree with TRBD2. The CDR3 has 15 residues. Looked up from germline, CDR1 is SQVTM and CDR2 is ANQGSEA. With 6 bases clipped from V and 5 bases from J, the junction kept 12 bases outside the gene matches. The CDR3 region is CSVAGLAGAEETQYF. The CDR3 DNA reads TGCAGCGTCGCGGGGCTAGCGGGAGCAGAGGAGACCCAGTACTTC.

This clone was recorded a few times. This chain links TRBV30 with TRBJ2-3; TRBD2 matches 10 bases. The J segment lost 1 base and the V segment lost 0 bases, leaving 1 base of the junction unmatched. Germline V lookup: CDR1 GTSNPN, CDR2 SVGIG (reference sequence). The CDR3 contains 15 residues. CDR3 loop: CAWSVGTSGTDTQYF. CDR3 nucleotide sequence: TGTGCCTGGAGTGTAGGGACTAGCGGCACAGATACGCAGTATTTT.

The chain has TRBV14 and TRBJ2-1; D remains ambiguous. Germline loops: CDR1 SGHDN, CDR2 FVKESK. Trimming removed 4 bases from V and 0 bases from J, with 10 bases in between. This CDR3 region has 15 residues. The CDR3 loop is CASSPRPSSYNEQFF. The CDR3 nucleotides read TGTGCCAGCAGCCCCCGTCCTAGCTCCTACAATGAGCAGTTCTTC.

The chain uses TRBV7-2 and TRBJ1-5; TRBD1 matches at 7 bases. The CDR3 contains 13 residues. Germline CDR1 and CDR2: SGHTA and FQGNSA. The ends lost 1 base at V and 9 bases at J; junction bases unmatched: 3. The CDR3 nucleotides are TGTGCCAGCAGCTTAGAGGACAGGAGGCCCCAGCATTTT. It translates to CASSLEDRRPQHF. Full variable domain (outside the CDR3, taken from reference TRBV7-2 and TRBJ1-5): GAGVSQSPSNKVTEKGKDVELRCDPISGHTALYWYRQSLGQGLEFLIYFQGNSAPDKSGLPSDRFSAERTGGSVSTLTIQRTQQEDSAVYLCASSLEDRRPQHFGDGTRLSIL.

This chain connects TRBV7-9 to TRBJ2-7; 10 bases agree with TRBD1. There are 13 residues in the CDR3. From germline, CDR1 is SEHNR and CDR2 FQNEAQ (reference sequence). Trimming cost V 8 bases and J 0 bases; bases outside gene matches: 1. The CDR3 loop is CASRDRGSYEQYF. CDR3 DNA: TGTGCCAGCCGGGACAGGGGCTCCTACGAGCAGTACTTC.

This clone was detected once. The chain couples TRBV28 to TRBJ2-1, with 7 positions matching TRBD2. Germline lookup yields CDR1 MDHEN and CDR2 SYDVKM. The CDR3 covers 14 residues. Trimming removed 6 bases from V and 6 bases from J; junction bases left unmatched: 8. CDR3 nucleotides: TGTGCCAGCAGGATTGCCGGGACTACCAATGAGCAGTTCTTC. This encodes CASRIAGTTNEQFF.

Only one count was recorded for this clone. The chain employs TRBV4-2 and TRBJ2-7; TRBD2 matches at 9 bases. Germline V gene data show CDR1 as LGHNA and CDR2 as YNFKEQ. The CDR3 is made up of 17 amino acids. The J segment lost 6 bases and the V segment lost 0 bases, leaving 12 bases of the junction unmatched. In DNA, the CDR3 is TGTGCCAGCAGCCAAGATCTAACAAGAGCGGGAGGTGGCGAGCAGTACTTC. It yields the protein CASSQDLTRAGGGEQYF.

The rearrangement uses TRBV4-2 and TRBJ1-5; 10 bases line up with TRBD1. V gave up 5 bases and J gave up 7 bases; unmatched junction bases: 8. The CDR3 contains 15 residues. The germline CDR1 and CDR2 sequences are LGHNA and YNFKEQ. DNA for the CDR3: TGTGCCAGCAGCACGACAGGGGGCGCGGACCAGCCCCAGCATTTT. It encodes CASSTTGGADQPQHF.

The chain links TRBV5-6 to TRBJ2-5; D not certain. This CDR3 has 14 amino acids. The germline CDR1 and CDR2 sequences are SGHDT and YYEEEE. Trimming took off 4 bases at V and 2 bases at J, with 12 bases between the two ends. This chain's CDR3 is CASSPWHVQETQYF. CDR3 coding DNA: TGTGCCAGCAGCCCCTGGCACGTTCAAGAGACCCAGTACTTC.

Note on this clone: Other DNA sequences from this sample encode an identical CDR3 as well. V usage is TRBV28 and J usage is TRBJ2-7; unclear D gene. Germline CDR1 reads MDHEN; CDR2 reads SYDVKM. The CDR3 extends over 13 amino acids. With 4 bases removed from V and 2 bases from J, the gap between germline ends came to 9 bases. The CDR3 nucleotides read TGTGCCAGCAGTTCCCCCGCGACCTACGAGCAGTACTTC. It specifies CASSSPATYEQYF.

This chain uses TRBV28 with TRBJ2-4, with D tentatively TRBD1 (6 bases). Germline CDR1 and CDR2: MDHEN and SYDVKM. This CDR3 spans 17 amino acids. Deletions cut 3 bases from V and 2 bases from J, with 17 bases between. CDR3 in amino acids: CASSLGYSRGPKNIQYF. The CDR3 region has the DNA TGTGCCAGCAGTTTGGGGTACAGCAGGGGTCCCAAAAACATTCAGTACTTC.

The V gene is TRBV6-1, the J gene TRBJ1-4; 8 positions match TRBD1. V was pared by 0 bases and J by 8 bases, with 8 bases of the junction left unmatched. The germline CDR1 and CDR2 sequences are MNHNS and SASEGT. This CDR3 spans 16 amino acids. CDR3 nucleotides: TGTGCCAGCAGTGAAGCGGCAGGGGGCAGCCGGGAAAAACTGTTTTTT. This sequence encodes CASSEAAGGSREKLFF.

The rearrangement uses TRBV7-2 and TRBJ2-5; D may be TRBD1 (6 bases). Trimming removed 5 bases at V and 5 bases at J, with 24 bases between. The length of the CDR3 is 17 residues. The germline V gene has CDR1 SGHTA and CDR2 FQGNSA. CDR3 coding DNA: TGTGCCAGCAGCCCAAGGGGTAGGGACACCCCCTGGGAGACCCAGTACTTC. The encoded protein is CASSPRGRDTPWETQYF. Together with reference TRBV7-2 and TRBJ2-5, the CDR3 gives the full variable domain: GAGVSQSPSNKVTEKGKDVELRCDPISGHTALYWYRQSLGQGLEFLIYFQGNSAPDKSGLPSDRFSAERTGGSVSTLTIQRTQQEDSAVYLCASSPRGRDTPWETQYFGPGTRLLVL.